A selection of T cell receptor beta chains follows, all from one sample in a study of cytomegalovirus exposure and HLA in healthy donors. Only in-frame clones appear in the TCRdb table, and some are missing; sequencing was by immunoSEQ multiplex PCR. The repertoire holds about 77,000 clones, with roughly four fifths as singletons. Sequencing was performed on PBMCs. Receptors were obtained from a man between 35 and 55 years old in good health and CMV-seronegative. Each CDR3 is given with its conserved first and last residue. Fields, in order: clone size, D gene, J gene, V gene, CDR3 DNA, CDR3 protein. The D gene is left open where the match is weak. The size of a clone is reported for some rows only, either as once, few or many, or as a class for expanded clones.

clone size: NA; D gene: NA; J gene: TRBJ2-1; V gene: TRBV27; CDR3 DNA: TGTGCCAGCAAACCCTTATACCTCGCGGACAATGAGCAGTTCTTC; CDR3 protein: CASKPLYLADNEQFF
clone size: once; D gene: TRBD1; J gene: TRBJ2-2; V gene: TRBV27; CDR3 DNA: TGTGCCAGCAGTTTCTCGACAGGGACGGACGGGGAGCTGTTTTTT; CDR3 protein: CASSFSTGTDGELFF
clone size: NA; D gene: TRBD1; J gene: TRBJ1-5; V gene: TRBV30; CDR3 DNA: TGTGCCTGGAGTTCGGGACAGGGAAATCAGCCCCAGCATTTT; CDR3 protein: CAWSSGQGNQPQHF
clone size: NA; D gene: TRBD1; J gene: TRBJ1-1; V gene: TRBV10-3; CDR3 DNA: TGTGCCATCAGCCCGACAGGGTTGAACACTGAAGCTTTCTTT; CDR3 protein: CAISPTGLNTEAFF
clone size: NA; D gene: NA; J gene: TRBJ2-1; V gene: TRBV11-2; CDR3 DNA: TGTGCCAGCAGCTTAGATTACGGCCGAGCGATTGAGCAGTTCTTC; CDR3 protein: CASSLDYGRAIEQFF
clone size: NA; D gene: TRBD2; J gene: TRBJ2-1; V gene: TRBV10-3; CDR3 DNA: TGTGCCATCAGTGCGATAGCGGGAGCCTACAATGAGCAGTTCTTC; CDR3 protein: CAISAIAGAYNEQFF
clone size: NA; D gene: NA; J gene: TRBJ2-3; V gene: TRBV7-6; CDR3 DNA: TGTGCCAGCAGCCTAGGGGGCGGGGGCACAGATACGCAGTATTTT; CDR3 protein: CASSLGGGGTDTQYF
clone size: NA; D gene: TRBD2; J gene: TRBJ2-7; V gene: TRBV28; CDR3 DNA: TGTGCCAGCAGTTTAGTGGGACTAGGATTGCAACCAAATTACGAGCAGTACTTC; CDR3 protein: CASSLVGLGLQPNYEQYF
clone size: NA; D gene: TRBD1; J gene: TRBJ2-7; V gene: TRBV9; CDR3 DNA: TGTGCCAGCAGCGCGCAGGACAGGGCCAGCTACGAGCAGTACTTC; CDR3 protein: CASSAQDRASYEQYF
clone size: NA; D gene: TRBD2; J gene: TRBJ2-7; V gene: TRBV4-1; CDR3 DNA: TGCGCCAGCAGCCCCGGGACTAGCGGGCTAGTCTCCTACGAGCAGTACTTC; CDR3 protein: CASSPGTSGLVSYEQYF
clone size: NA; D gene: TRBD1; J gene: TRBJ2-2; V gene: TRBV11-2; CDR3 DNA: TGTGCCAGCAGCTTAGATATGGACAGGGGCACCGGGGAGCTGTTTTTT; CDR3 protein: CASSLDMDRGTGELFF
clone size: NA; D gene: NA; J gene: TRBJ1-1; V gene: TRBV6-1; CDR3 DNA: TGTGCCAGCAGTTCCAGGGGTCGTACTGAAGCTTTCTTT; CDR3 protein: CASSSRGRTEAFF
clone size: NA; D gene: NA; J gene: TRBJ1-3; V gene: TRBV28; CDR3 DNA: TGTGCCAGCAGCTCGCAGGGCCCTACTGGAAACACCATATATTTT; CDR3 protein: CASSSQGPTGNTIYF
clone size: NA; D gene: NA; J gene: TRBJ2-1; V gene: TRBV10-3; CDR3 DNA: TGTGCCATCAGTGCCGGGACTCCAAGAAATGAGCAGTTCTTC; CDR3 protein: CAISAGTPRNEQFF
clone size: NA; D gene: NA; J gene: TRBJ2-3; V gene: TRBV7-3; CDR3 DNA: TGTGCCAGCTCCCCCAGCCCCAGGGCACCCCGGGATACGCAGTATTTT; CDR3 protein: CASSPSPRAPRDTQYF
clone size: NA; D gene: TRBD2; J gene: TRBJ2-3; V gene: TRBV15; CDR3 DNA: TGTGCCACCAGCAGAGGCCTAGCGGGAGGCACAGATACGCAGTATTTT; CDR3 protein: CATSRGLAGGTDTQYF
clone size: once; D gene: NA; J gene: TRBJ2-5; V gene: TRBV30; CDR3 DNA: TGTGCCTGGAGTTCAGCGCCCACTCTCCGACAGCAGTCTCAAGAGACCCAGTACTTC; CDR3 protein: CAWSSAPTLRQQSQETQYF